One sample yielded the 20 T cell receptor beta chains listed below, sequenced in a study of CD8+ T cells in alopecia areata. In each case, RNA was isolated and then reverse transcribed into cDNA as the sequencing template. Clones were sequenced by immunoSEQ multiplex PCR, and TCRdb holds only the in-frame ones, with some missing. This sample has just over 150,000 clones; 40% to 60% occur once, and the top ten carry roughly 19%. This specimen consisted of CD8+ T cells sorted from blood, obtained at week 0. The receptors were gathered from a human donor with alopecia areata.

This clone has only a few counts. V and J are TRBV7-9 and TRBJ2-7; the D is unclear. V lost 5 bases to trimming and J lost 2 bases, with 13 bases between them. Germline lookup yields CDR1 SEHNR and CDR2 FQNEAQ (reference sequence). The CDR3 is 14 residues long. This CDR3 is CASSPDRRPYEQYF. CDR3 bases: TGTGCCAGCAGCCCGGACCGACGTCCCTACGAGCAGTACTTC.

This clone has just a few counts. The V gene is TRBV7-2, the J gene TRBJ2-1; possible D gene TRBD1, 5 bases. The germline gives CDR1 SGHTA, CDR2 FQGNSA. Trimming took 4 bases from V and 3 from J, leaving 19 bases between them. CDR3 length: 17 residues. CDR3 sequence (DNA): TGTGCCAGCAGCTCGCCTTGGGGCGGATCCCACTACAATGAGCAGTTCTTC. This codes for CASSSPWGGSHYNEQFF.

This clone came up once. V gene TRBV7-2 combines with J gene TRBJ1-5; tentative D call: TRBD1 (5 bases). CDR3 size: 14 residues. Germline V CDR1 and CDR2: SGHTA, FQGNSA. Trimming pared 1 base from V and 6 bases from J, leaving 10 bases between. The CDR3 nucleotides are TGTGCCAGCAGCTTAGGGGGGAAGTTTCAGCCCCAGCATTTT. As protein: CASSLGGKFQPQHF.

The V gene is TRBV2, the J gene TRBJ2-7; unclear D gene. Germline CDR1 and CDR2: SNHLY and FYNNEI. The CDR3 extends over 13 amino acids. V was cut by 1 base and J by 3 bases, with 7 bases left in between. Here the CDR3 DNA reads TGTGCCAGCAGTGAAGGACCAGACTACGAGCAGTACTTC. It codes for CASSEGPDYEQYF.

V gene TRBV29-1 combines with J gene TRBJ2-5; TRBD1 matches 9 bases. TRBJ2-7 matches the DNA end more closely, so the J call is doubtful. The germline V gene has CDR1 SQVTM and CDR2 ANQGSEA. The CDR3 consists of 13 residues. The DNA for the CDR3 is TGCAGCGTTTATTCGGGACAGGGCTACGAGCAGTACTTC. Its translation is CSVYSGQGYEQYF.

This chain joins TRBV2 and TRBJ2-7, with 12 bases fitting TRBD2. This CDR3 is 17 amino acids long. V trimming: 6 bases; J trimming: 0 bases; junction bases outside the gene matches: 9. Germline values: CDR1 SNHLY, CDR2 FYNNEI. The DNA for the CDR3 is TGTGCCAGCAGAGCCACTAGCGGGGGGTGGAGCTCCTACGAGCAGTACTTC. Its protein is CASRATSGGWSSYEQYF.

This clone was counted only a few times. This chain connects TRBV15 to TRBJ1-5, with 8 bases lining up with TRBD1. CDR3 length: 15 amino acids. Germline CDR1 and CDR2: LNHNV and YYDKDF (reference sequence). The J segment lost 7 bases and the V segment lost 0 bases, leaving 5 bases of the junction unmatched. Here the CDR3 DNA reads TGTGCCACCAGCAGAGATGGGTCAGGGGGCCAGCCCCAGCATTTT. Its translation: CATSRDGSGGQPQHF.

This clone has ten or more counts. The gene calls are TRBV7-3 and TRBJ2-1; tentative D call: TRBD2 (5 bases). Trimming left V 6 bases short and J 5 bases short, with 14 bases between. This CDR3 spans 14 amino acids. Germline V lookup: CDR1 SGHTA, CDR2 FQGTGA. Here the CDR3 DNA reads TGTGCCAGCAGTCCTCGCGGGTCGCACAATGAGCAGTTCTTC. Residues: CASSPRGSHNEQFF.

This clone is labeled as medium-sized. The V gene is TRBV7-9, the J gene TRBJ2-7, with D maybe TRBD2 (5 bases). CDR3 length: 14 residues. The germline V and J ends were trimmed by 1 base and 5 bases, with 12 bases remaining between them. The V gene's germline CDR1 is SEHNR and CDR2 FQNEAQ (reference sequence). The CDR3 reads CASSLGGSWDEQYF. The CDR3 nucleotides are TGTGCCAGCAGCTTAGGAGGGTCGTGGGACGAGCAGTACTTC.

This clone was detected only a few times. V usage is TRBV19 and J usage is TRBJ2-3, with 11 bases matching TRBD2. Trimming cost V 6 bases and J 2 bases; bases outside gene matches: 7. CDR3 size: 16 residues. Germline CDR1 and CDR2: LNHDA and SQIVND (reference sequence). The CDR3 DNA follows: TGTGCCAGTAGCCTACTAGCGGGGGCGCCCACAGATACGCAGTATTTT. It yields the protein CASSLLAGAPTDTQYF.

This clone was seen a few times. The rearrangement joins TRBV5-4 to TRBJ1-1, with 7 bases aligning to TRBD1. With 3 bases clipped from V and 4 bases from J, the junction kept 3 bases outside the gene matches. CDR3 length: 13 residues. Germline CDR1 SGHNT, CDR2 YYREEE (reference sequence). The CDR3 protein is CASSSQGGTEAFF. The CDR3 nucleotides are TGTGCCAGCAGCTCCCAGGGGGGCACTGAAGCTTTCTTT.

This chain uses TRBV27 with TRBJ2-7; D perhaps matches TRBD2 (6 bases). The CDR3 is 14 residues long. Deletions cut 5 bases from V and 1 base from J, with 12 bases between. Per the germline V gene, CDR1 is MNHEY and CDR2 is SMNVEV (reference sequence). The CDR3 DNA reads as TGTGCCAGCAGTCCGGGGGACGGATCCTACGAGCAGTACTTC. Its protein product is CASSPGDGSYEQYF.

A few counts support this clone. Here the CDR3 reads CASRDRGWETQYF. Written as DNA, the CDR3 is TGTGCCAGCCGGGACAGGGGATGGGAGACCCAGTACTTC. The rearrangement joins TRBV2 to TRBJ2-5, with 10 bases lining up with TRBD1. V lost 8 bases and J lost 5; bases outside the gene matches: 5. The CDR3 is 13 amino acids. Germline-derived CDR1 and CDR2 are SNHLY and FYNNEI.

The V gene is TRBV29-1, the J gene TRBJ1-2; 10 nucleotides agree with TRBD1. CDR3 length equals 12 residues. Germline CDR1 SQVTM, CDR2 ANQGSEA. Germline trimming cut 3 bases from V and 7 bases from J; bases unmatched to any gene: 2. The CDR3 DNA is TGCAGCGTTGAGCGGACAGGGGGTGGCTACACCTTC. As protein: CSVERTGGGYTF.

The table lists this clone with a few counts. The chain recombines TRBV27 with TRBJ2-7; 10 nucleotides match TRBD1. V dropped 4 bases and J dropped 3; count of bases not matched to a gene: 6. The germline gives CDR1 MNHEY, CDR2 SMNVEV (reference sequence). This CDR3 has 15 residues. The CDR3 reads CASSSTGTGDYEQYF. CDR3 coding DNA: TGTGCCAGCAGTTCGACCGGGACAGGGGACTACGAGCAGTACTTC.

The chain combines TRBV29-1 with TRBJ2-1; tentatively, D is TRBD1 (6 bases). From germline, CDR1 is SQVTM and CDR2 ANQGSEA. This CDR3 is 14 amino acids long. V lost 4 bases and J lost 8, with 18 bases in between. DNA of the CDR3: TGCAGCGTTGTATCAACAGGGATTCGGGATGAGCAGTTCTTC. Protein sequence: CSVVSTGIRDEQFF.

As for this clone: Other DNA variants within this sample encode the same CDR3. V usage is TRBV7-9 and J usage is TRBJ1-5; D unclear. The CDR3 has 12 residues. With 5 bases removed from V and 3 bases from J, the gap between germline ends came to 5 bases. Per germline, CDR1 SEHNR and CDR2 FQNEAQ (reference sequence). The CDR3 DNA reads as TGTGCCAGCAGCCTAAACAATCAGCCCCAGCATTTT. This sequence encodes CASSLNNQPQHF. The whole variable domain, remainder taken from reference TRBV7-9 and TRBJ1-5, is DTGVSQNPRHKITKRGQNVTFRCDPISEHNRLYWYRQTLGQGPEFLTYFQNEAQLEKSRLLSDRFSAERPKGSFSTLEIQRTEQGDSAMYLCASSLNNQPQHFGDGTRLSIL.

CDR3 nucleotides: TGTGCCAGCAGCCAAGATTCGGGCGGGACCGGGGAGCTGTTTTTT. Its protein product is CASSQDSGGTGELFF. The chain is built from TRBV14 and TRBJ2-2, with D possibly TRBD2 on 5 matching bases. CDR1 and CDR2 from the germline V gene are SGHDN and FVKESK. The CDR3 consists of 15 residues. The V and J ends lost 0 bases and 5 bases respectively, with 10 bases between them.

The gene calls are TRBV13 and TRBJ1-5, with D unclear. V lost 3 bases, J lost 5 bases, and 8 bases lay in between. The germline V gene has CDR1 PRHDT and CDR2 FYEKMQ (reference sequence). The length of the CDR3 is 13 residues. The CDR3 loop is CASSFDRDQPQHF. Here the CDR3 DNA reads TGTGCCAGCAGCTTCGACCGGGATCAGCCCCAGCATTTT.

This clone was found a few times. CDR3 nucleotides: TGCGCCAGCAGCCAAGGTGAGGCGTCCAATCAGCCCCAGCATTTT. Amino acids: CASSQGEASNQPQHF. J is TRBJ1-5 and V is TRBV4-1; D is undetermined. Trimming left V 1 base short and J 3 bases short, with 10 bases between. The CDR3 loop spans 15 amino acids. Germline V gene data show CDR1 as MGHRA and CDR2 as YSYEKL.